This is a list of T cell receptor beta chains from one sample in a study of T-cell memory formation after mild COVID-19. Each CDR3 protein gets one entry after TCRdb re-called the 5' RACE reads with MiXCR. The sample yields some 300,000 distinct CDR3 sequences, about 20% seen once. Sequencing was done on a sample of PBMCs or a T cell subset sorted from them (not recorded which). Receptors were obtained from a man aged 18-30 years who had mild COVID-19 (a few samples of this study predate the infection). Cell type and time point are not known. The CDR3 runs from the conserved cysteine through the conserved F or W. Fields, in order: CDR3 length, V gene, clone size, J gene, D gene, CDR3 DNA, CDR3 protein. D genes are given only for firm matches. Rows give clone size only sometimes, using once, few, many, or a class for an expanded clone.

len: 16; v_gene: TRBV6-2/TRBV6-3; abundance: few; j_gene: TRBJ2-3; d_gene: -; CDR3nt: TGTGCCAGCAGTGACCGTAGCGGCTTACCTGAGGATACGCAGTATTTT; CDR3aa: CASSDRSGLPEDTQYF
len: 16; v_gene: TRBV6-5; abundance: -; j_gene: TRBJ1-4; d_gene: -; CDR3nt: TGTGCCAGCAGTTACTCAAGGGGACTGAGAAATGAAAAACTGTTTTTT; CDR3aa: CASSYSRGLRNEKLFF
len: 16; v_gene: TRBV9; abundance: -; j_gene: TRBJ2-5; d_gene: -; CDR3nt: TGTGCCAGCAGTGCGGGGGGGACAGGGCTACAAGAGACCCAGTACTTC; CDR3aa: CASSAGGTGLQETQYF
len: 13; v_gene: TRBV21-1; abundance: -; j_gene: TRBJ2-3; d_gene: -; CDR3nt: TGTGCCAGCAGCAGACCGTACACAGATACGCAGTATTTT; CDR3aa: CASSRPYTDTQYF
len: 16; v_gene: TRBV18; abundance: -; j_gene: TRBJ2-1; d_gene: TRBD1; CDR3nt: TGTGCCAGCTCACCATCTCGGACAGGGGGCTGGGGTGAGCAGTTCTTC; CDR3aa: CASSPSRTGGWGEQFF
len: 15; v_gene: TRBV4-1; abundance: -; j_gene: TRBJ2-5; d_gene: -; CDR3nt: TGCGCCAGCAGCCAAGAAGCCAGGCTTCAAGAGACCCAGTACTTC; CDR3aa: CASSQEARLQETQYF
len: 15; v_gene: TRBV7-2; abundance: -; j_gene: TRBJ2-7; d_gene: -; CDR3nt: TGTGCCAGCAGTCGGCAGGGAGTCGGCTCCTACGAGCAGTACTTC; CDR3aa: CASSRQGVGSYEQYF
len: 14; v_gene: TRBV7-8; abundance: few; j_gene: TRBJ1-3; d_gene: -; CDR3nt: TGTGCCACCCAAGGCCGGCTCTCTGGAAACACCATATATTTT; CDR3aa: CATQGRLSGNTIYF
len: 15; v_gene: TRBV7-2; abundance: many; j_gene: TRBJ2-4; d_gene: -; CDR3nt: TGTGCCAGCAGCTACCAGGGGAGAGCCAAAAACATTCAGTACTTC; CDR3aa: CASSYQGRAKNIQYF
len: 16; v_gene: TRBV20-1; abundance: few; j_gene: TRBJ2-2; d_gene: -; CDR3nt: TGCAGTGCTAGAGGCTTTCTAGAGGGTGGAACCGGGGAGCTGTTTTTT; CDR3aa: CSARGFLEGGTGELFF
len: 15; v_gene: TRBV6-2/TRBV6-3; abundance: -; j_gene: TRBJ1-5; d_gene: TRBD1; CDR3nt: TGTGCCACCTGCCCTGAAACAGGGGGCAATCAGCCCCAGCATTTT; CDR3aa: CATCPETGGNQPQHF
len: 17; v_gene: TRBV6-1; abundance: -; j_gene: TRBJ2-3; d_gene: -; CDR3nt: TGTGCCAGCACCACACGTCGGGGCACAGAGCCTACAGATACGCAGTATTTT; CDR3aa: CASTTRRGTEPTDTQYF
len: 16; v_gene: TRBV7-6; abundance: many; j_gene: TRBJ2-3; d_gene: -; CDR3nt: TGTGCCAGCAGCTCCCCCACCCCCGGGAGCACAGATACGCAGTATTTT; CDR3aa: CASSSPTPGSTDTQYF
len: 14; v_gene: TRBV4-3; abundance: -; j_gene: TRBJ2-3; d_gene: TRBD2; CDR3nt: TGCGCCAGCAGCTTTAGCGGGAGAGAGTATACGCAGTATTTT; CDR3aa: CASSFSGREYTQYF
len: 14; v_gene: TRBV12-3/TRBV12-4; abundance: -; j_gene: TRBJ1-1; d_gene: -; CDR3nt: TGTGCCAGCAGTTCGACAGGCTCGAACACTGAAGCTTTCTTT; CDR3aa: CASSSTGSNTEAFF
len: 16; v_gene: TRBV3-1; abundance: -; j_gene: TRBJ1-5; d_gene: -; CDR3nt: TGTGCCAGCAGCCAAGGCGTGGGATTTGGCAATCAGCCCCAGCATTTT; CDR3aa: CASSQGVGFGNQPQHF